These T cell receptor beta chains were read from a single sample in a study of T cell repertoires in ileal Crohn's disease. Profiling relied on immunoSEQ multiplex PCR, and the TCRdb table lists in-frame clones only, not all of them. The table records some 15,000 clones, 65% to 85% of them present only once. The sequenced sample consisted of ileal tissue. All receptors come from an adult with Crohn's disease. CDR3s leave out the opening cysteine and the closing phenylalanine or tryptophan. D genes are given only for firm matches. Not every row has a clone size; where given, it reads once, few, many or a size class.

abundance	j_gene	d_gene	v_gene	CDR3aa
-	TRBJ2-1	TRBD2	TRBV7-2	ASSWTSGGVSYNEQF
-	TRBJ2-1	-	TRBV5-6	ASSRRNLGSHEQF
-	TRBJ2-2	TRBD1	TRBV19	ASSTTGVRTGELF
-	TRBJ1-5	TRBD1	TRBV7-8	ASSSGQGAYQPQH
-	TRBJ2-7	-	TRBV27	ASAQGTGTYEQY
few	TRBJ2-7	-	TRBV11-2	ASSLEGSPPYEQY
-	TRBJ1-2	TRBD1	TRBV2	ARLQGPRGYT
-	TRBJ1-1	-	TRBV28	ASSSDFEAF
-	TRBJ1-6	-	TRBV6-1	ASSDDPTVGSPLH
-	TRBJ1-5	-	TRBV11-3	ASSPLMGSDSNQPQH
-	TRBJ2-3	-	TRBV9	ASSVEGHQSQY
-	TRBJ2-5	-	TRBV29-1	SVGLDGETQY
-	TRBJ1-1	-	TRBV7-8	ASSLRRGDTEAF
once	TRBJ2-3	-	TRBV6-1	ASSGHRVSTDTQY
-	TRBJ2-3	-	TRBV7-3	ASSPRGAGFDTQY
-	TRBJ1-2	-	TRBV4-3	ASSQGWRHT
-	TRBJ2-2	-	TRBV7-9	ASSPSGTAGELF
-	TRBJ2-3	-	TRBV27	ASSLVGTDTQY
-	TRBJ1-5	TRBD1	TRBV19	ASSNTGGNQPQH
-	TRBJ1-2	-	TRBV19	ASSISNGGYGYT
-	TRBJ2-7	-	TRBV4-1	ASSQVQGGSYEQY
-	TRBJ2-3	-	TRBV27	ASGGRDLILTDTQY
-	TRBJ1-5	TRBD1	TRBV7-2	ASSLVGTGGLLQPQH
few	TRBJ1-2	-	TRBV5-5	ASILWGATNYGYT
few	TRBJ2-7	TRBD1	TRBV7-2	ASRVRDSSYEQY
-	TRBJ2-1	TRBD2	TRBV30	AWSVVGRGSPRREQF
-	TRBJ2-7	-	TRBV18	ASSPGTSYEQY
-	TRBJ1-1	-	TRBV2	ASSEVIRGAEAF
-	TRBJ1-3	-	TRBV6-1	ASSSGGSGNTIY
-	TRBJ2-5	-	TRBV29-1	SVDGQLLETQY
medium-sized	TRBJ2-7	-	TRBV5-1	ASSLGGARNEQY
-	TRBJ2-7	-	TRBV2	ASSEALGGPREQY
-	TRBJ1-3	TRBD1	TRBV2	ASSLDRGLGNTIY
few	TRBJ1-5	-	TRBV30	AWGFNQPQH
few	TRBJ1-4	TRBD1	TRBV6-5	ASSYTTGGNEKLF
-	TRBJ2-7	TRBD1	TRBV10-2	ASSTQGARHEQY
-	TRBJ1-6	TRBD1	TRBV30	AWSVQGNSPLH
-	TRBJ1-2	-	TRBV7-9	ASSLPASSYGYT
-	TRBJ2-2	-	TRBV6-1	ASSEPGELF
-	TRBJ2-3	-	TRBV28	ASSLHEGAGADTQY
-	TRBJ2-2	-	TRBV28	ASSLLGRGTGELF
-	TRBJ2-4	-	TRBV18	ASSPTPGFEGNIQY
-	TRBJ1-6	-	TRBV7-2	ASSRTGYDSPLH
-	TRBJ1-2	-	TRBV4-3	ASRAGEGYGYT
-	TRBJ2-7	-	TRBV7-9	ASSSTKRGLYEQY
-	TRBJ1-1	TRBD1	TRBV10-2	ATMGTGGVNTEAF
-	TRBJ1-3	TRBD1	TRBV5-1	ASSLAGQGAAGNTIY
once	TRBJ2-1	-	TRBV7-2	ASSLEIRSEQF
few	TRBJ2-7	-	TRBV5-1	ASSLASQASYEQY
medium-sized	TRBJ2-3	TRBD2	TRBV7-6	ASSFIAGELGDTQY
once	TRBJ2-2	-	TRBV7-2	ASRFWGTNTGELF
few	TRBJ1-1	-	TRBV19	ASSGRTEQAF